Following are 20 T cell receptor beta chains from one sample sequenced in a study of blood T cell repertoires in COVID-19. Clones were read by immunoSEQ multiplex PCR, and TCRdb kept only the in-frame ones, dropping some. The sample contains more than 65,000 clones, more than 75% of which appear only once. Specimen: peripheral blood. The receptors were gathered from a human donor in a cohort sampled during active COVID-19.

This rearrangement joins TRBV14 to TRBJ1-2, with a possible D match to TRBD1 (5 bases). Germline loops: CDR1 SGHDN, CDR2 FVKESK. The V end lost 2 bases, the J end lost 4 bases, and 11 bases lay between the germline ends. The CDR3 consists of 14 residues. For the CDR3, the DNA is TGTGCCAGCAGCCAACGGGGGACGGGCTATGGCTACACCTTC. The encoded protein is CASSQRGTGYGYTF.

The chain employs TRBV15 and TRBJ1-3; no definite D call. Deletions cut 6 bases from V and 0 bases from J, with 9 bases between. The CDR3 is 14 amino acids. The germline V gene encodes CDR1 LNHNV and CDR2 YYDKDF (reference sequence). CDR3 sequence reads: CATSVGDSGNTIYF. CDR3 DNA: TGTGCCACCAGTGTGGGCGACTCTGGAAACACCATATATTTT.

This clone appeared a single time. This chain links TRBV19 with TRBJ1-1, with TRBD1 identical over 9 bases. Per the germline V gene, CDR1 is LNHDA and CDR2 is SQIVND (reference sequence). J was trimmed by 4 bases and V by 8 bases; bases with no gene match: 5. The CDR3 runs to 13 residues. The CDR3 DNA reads TGTGCCAGTGTTACAGGGGGCGGCACTGAAGCTTTCTTT. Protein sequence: CASVTGGGTEAFF. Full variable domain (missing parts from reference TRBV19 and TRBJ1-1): DGGITQSPKYLFRKEGQNVTLSCEQNLNHDAMYWYRQDPGQGLRLIYYSQIVNDFQKGDIAEGYSVSREKKESFPLTVTSAQKNPTAFYLCASVTGGGTEAFFGQGTRLTVV.

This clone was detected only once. CDR3 loop: CASSFTADYNSPLHF. The CDR3, as DNA: TGCGCCAGCAGCTTTACAGCAGACTATAATTCACCCCTCCACTTT. This chain uses TRBV5-1 with TRBJ1-6, with no clear D. V dropped 2 bases and J dropped 3 bases, with 9 bases sitting between them. Germline V gene lookup returns CDR1 SGHRS and CDR2 YFSETQ. This CDR3 is built from 15 residues.

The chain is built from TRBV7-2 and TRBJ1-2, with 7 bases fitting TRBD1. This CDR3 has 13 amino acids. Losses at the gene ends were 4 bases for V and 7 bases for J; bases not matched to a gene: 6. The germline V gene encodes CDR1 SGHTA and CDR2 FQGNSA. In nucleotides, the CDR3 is TGTGCCAGCAGCTCGGAGGGGGCGCTTGGCTACACCTTC. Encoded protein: CASSSEGALGYTF. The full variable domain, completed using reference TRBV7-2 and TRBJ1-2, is GAGVSQSPSNKVTEKGKDVELRCDPISGHTALYWYRQSLGQGLEFLIYFQGNSAPDKSGLPSDRFSAERTGGSVSTLTIQRTQQEDSAVYLCASSSEGALGYTFGSGTRLTVV.

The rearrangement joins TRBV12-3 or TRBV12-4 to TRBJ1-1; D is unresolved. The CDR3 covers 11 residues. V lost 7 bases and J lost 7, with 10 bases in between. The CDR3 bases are TGTGCCAGCACCCTCGGGAGTGAAGCTTTCTTT. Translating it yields CASTLGSEAFF.

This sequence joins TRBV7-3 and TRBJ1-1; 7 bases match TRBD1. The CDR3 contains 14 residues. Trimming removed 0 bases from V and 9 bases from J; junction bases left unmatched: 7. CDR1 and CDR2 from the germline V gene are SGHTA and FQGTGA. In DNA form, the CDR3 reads TGTGCCAGCAGCTTAACAGGGGACAGTACCAAAGCTTTCTTT. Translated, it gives CASSLTGDSTKAFF.

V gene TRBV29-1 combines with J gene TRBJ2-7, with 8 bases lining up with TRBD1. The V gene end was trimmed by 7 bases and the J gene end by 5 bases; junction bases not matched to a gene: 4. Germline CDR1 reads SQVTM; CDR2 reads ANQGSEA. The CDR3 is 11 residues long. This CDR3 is CSARQGNEQYF. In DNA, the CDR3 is TGCAGCGCCCGACAGGGGAACGAGCAGTACTTC.

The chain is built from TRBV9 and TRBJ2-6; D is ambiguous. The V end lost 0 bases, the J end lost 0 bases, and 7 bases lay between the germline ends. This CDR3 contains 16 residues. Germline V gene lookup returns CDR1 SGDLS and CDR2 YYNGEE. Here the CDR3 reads CASSVDPSSGANVLTF. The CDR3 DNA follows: TGTGCCAGCAGCGTAGACCCCAGCTCTGGGGCCAACGTCCTGACTTTC.

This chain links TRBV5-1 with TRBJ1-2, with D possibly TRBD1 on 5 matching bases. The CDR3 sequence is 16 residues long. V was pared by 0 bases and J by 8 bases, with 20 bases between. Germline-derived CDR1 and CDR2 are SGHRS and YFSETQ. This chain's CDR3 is CASSLGDSISGGGYTF. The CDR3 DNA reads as TGCGCCAGCAGCTTGGGGGACTCGATCTCGGGCGGCGGCTACACCTTC.

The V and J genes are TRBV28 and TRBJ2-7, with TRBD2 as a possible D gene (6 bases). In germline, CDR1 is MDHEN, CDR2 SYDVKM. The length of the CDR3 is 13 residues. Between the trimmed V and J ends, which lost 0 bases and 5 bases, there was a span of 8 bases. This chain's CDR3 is CASSLWSGDEQYF. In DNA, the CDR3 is TGTGCCAGCAGTTTATGGTCGGGGGACGAGCAGTACTTC.

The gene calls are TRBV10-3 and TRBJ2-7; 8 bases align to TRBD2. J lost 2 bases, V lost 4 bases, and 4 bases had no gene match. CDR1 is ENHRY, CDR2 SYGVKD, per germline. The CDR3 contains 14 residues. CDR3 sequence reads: CAISGAGGPYEQYF. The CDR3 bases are TGTGCCATCAGTGGGGCGGGGGGCCCCTACGAGCAGTACTTC.

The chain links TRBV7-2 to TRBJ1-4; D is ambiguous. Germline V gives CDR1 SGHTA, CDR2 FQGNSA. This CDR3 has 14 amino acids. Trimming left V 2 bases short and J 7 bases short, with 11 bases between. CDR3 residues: CASSLSREGEKLFF. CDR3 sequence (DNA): TGTGCCAGCAGCTTAAGTAGGGAGGGTGAAAAACTGTTTTTT.

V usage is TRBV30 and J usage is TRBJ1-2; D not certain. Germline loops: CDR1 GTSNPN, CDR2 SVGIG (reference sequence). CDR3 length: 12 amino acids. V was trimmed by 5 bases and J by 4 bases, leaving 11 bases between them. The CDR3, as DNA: TGTGCCTGGCAGGCGTTGGCCTATGGCTACACCTTC. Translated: CAWQALAYGYTF.

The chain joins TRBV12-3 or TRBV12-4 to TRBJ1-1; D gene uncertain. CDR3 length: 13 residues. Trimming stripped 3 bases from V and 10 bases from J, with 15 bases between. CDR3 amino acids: CASSFGAGFTAFF. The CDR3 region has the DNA TGTGCCAGCAGTTTTGGTGCGGGGTTCACAGCTTTCTTT.

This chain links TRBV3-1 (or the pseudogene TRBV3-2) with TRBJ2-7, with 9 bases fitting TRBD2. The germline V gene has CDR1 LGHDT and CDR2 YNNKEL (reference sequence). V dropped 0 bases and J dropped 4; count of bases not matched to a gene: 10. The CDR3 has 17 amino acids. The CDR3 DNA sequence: TGTGCCAGCAGCCAAGATCCACCAGCGGGGGGCCTTTACGAGCAGTACTTC. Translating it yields CASSQDPPAGGLYEQYF.

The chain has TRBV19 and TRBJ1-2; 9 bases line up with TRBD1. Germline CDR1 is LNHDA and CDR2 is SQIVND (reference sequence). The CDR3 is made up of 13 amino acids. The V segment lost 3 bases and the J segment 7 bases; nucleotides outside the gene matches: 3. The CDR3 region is CASSIETGGGYTF. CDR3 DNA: TGTGCCAGTAGTATTGAGACAGGGGGTGGCTACACCTTC.

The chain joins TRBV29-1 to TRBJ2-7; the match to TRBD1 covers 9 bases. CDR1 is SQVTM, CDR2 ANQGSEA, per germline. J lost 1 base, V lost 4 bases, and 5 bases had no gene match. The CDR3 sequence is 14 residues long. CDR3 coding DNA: TGCAGCGTTGTTCGGACAGGGGTTTCCTACGAGCAGTACTTC. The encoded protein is CSVVRTGVSYEQYF.

The CDR3 region is CASSDRDQETQYF. The CDR3, as DNA: TGTGCCAGCAGTGACAGGGATCAAGAGACCCAGTACTTC. The V gene is TRBV12-3 or TRBV12-4, the J gene TRBJ2-5; 7 bases line up with TRBD1. The CDR3 length is 13 residues. The ends lost 5 bases at V and 2 bases at J; junction bases unmatched: 2.

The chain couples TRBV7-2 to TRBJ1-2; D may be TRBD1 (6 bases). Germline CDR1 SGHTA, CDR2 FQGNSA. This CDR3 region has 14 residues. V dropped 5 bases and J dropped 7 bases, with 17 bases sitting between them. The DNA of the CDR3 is TGTGCCAGCAGCCCAGCGGGGGGCAGTCCTGGCTACACCTTC. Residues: CASSPAGGSPGYTF.